This TCR beta chain was observed in a study of vaccination effects on CD4 cells after COVID-19. The study, taken as a whole, reports: Whether induced by infection or by vaccine, clones showed marked clonal contraction late after vaccination.

Following an approximately 11-day culture, CD4+ T cells were purified. Everyone in the study got two shots of either the BNT162b2 or mRNA-1273 vaccine. With regard to this clone: Its specificity is not known.

Germline-derived CDR1 and CDR2 are LNHDA and SQIVND (reference sequence). The ends lost 6 bases at V and 0 bases at J; junction bases unmatched: 7. There are 16 residues in the CDR3. The assay was immunoSEQ multiplex PCR, and TCRdb's table has in-frame clones only and misses some. The sample has about 73,000 clones; 73% are singletons. This receptor was taken from a human donor who received a COVID-19 vaccine. Here the sequenced sample was CD4+ T cells from PBMCs cultured without peptide, taken after COVID-19 vaccination. This chain joins TRBV19 and TRBJ2-1; the match to TRBD2 covers 8 bases. The CDR3 coding sequence is TGTGCCAGTAGCCAACTAGCGGCTAGCTCCTACAATGAGCAGTTCTTC. Translated: CASSQLAASSYNEQFF.